A single sample gave rise to the 9 T cell receptor beta chains below, sequenced in a study of T cells in Graves' hyperthyroidism and ophthalmopathy. RNA transcripts gave rise to amplified TCR beta CDR3 regions. Initially, a first-round RT-PCR of the TCR CDR3 employed the HTBI primer set. TCRdb independently ran MiXCR on the multiplex PCR reads; one entry per CDR3 protein. The data hold 350,000 to 450,000 distinct CDR3 sequences, with about a sixth observed a single time. The sequenced sample was blood. The source is a woman in her twenties or thirties with Graves' hyperthyroidism that later progressed to Graves' ophthalmopathy.

This clonotype has ten or more counts. This chain joins TRBV12-3 or TRBV12-4 and TRBJ2-4; possibly TRBD1 or TRBD2 for D (5 bases each). Trimming stripped 3 bases from V and 9 bases from J, with 21 bases between. This CDR3 spans 16 amino acids. The CDR3 nucleotides read TGTGCCAGCAGTTTTGAGTACCTTCTGGGGGTAAGCATTCAGTACTTC. This gives the protein CASSFEYLLGVSIQYF.

This clonotype was detected once. A much bigger clone sits one base away, suggesting this may be a read error. The chain combines TRBV9 with TRBJ2-5; 9 positions agree with TRBD2. The CDR3 is made up of 14 amino acids. V lost 4 bases and J lost 1; bases outside the gene matches: 2. Germline V gene lookup returns CDR1 SGDLS and CDR2 YYNGEE. CDR3 sequence: CASSKGLAQETQYF. In nucleotides, the CDR3 is TGTGCCAGCAGCAAGGGACTAGCCCAAGAGACCCAGTACTTC.

The sample holds a few counts of this clonotype. The chain combines TRBV20-1 with TRBJ2-1, with TRBD2 matching over 10 bases. Germline V gene data show CDR1 as DFQATT and CDR2 as SNEGSKA (reference sequence). The J segment lost 6 bases and the V segment lost 5 bases, leaving 16 bases of the junction unmatched. The CDR3 spans 17 residues. The CDR3 nucleotides are TGCAGTGCTGGTTGGCCAGCGGGGGGGCGATTGACCAATGAGCAGTTCTTC. As protein: CSAGWPAGGRLTNEQFF.

This clonotype showed up many times. This rearrangement joins TRBV27 to TRBJ2-1; no clear D. The V gene's germline CDR1 is MNHEY and CDR2 SMNVEV (reference sequence). The CDR3 has 12 amino acids. Trimming removed 2 bases at V and 5 bases at J, with 4 bases between. CDR3 DNA: TGTGCCAGCAGTTTACCCGACAATGAGCAGTTCTTC. It specifies CASSLPDNEQFF.

This clonotype has ten or more counts. This rearrangement joins TRBV18 to TRBJ2-3; maybe TRBD1 (7 bases). Trimming took 4 bases from V and 2 from J, leaving 13 bases between them. This CDR3 region has 15 residues. In germline, CDR1 is KGHSH, CDR2 LQKENI. CDR3 bases: TGTGCCAGCTCACGCGGGGACAGCGTCACAGATACGCAGTATTTT. It codes for CASSRGDSVTDTQYF.

This clonotype appeared many times. One end of the junction varies from germline; a read error may be responsible. The chain uses TRBV12-3 or TRBV12-4 and TRBJ2-3; D tentatively reads TRBD1 or TRBD2 (5 bases each). The CDR3 consists of 18 residues. DNA of the CDR3: TGTGCCAACAGTTTAGTTGGGGGAACTAGTAGGAGGCCAGATACGCAGTATTTT. Residues: CANSLVGGTSRRPDTQYF.

This clonotype was counted ten times or more. The V and J genes are TRBV9 and TRBJ2-1; possible D gene TRBD2, 6 bases. Germline lookup yields CDR1 SGDLS and CDR2 YYNGEE. V dropped 4 bases and J dropped 4 bases, with 12 bases sitting between them. This CDR3 spans 14 amino acids. The CDR3 region is CASSREPTYNEQFF. The CDR3 bases are TGTGCCAGCAGCCGGGAGCCCACGTACAATGAGCAGTTCTTC.

The gene calls are TRBV10-3 and TRBJ2-2; D is perhaps TRBD2 (5 bases). From germline, CDR1 is ENHRY and CDR2 SYGVKD. The CDR3 has 11 residues. V was cut by 11 bases and J by 4 bases, with 8 bases left in between. The CDR3 DNA sequence: TGTGCCGTTCGGGGCACCGGGGAGCTGTTTTTT. It is translated as CAVRGTGELFF.

This clonotype was observed a handful of times. V is TRBV9 and J is TRBJ2-1; 14 bases are shared with TRBD2. The CDR3 runs to 15 residues. CDR1 and CDR2 from the germline V gene are SGDLS and YYNGEE. The V gene end was trimmed by 3 bases and the J gene end by 8 bases; junction bases not matched to a gene: 4. The CDR3 loop is CASSAGLAGGYEQFF. CDR3 sequence (DNA): TGTGCCAGCAGCGCCGGACTAGCGGGGGGATATGAGCAGTTCTTC.